This note documents a single TCR beta chain sequence. The antigen is not known. This sample stems from a study of T cell responses to AZD1222 COVID-19 vaccine. Study-level results: There were mostly white British donors and more females than males, and clonal diversity was possibly underestimated. As reported, nearly half of all spike-specific TCRs target variant regions that are unmutated. Two doses of AZD1222 preceded a rise in Spike-specific TCR breadth and depth.

The V gene's germline CDR1 is SGHRS and CDR2 YFSETQ. This CDR3 comprises 15 residues. Between the trimmed V and J ends, which lost 2 bases and 7 bases, there was a span of 16 bases. This table comes from immunoSEQ multiplex PCR, and its TCRdb copy is limited to in-frame clones, with some not included. The sample has 140,000 or so clones; roughly 93% are singletons. Sequencing was performed on peripheral blood, taken 28 days after the second AZD1222 dose. The sequence was obtained from an adult who received the AZD1222 COVID-19 vaccine. The V and J genes are TRBV5-1 and TRBJ2-1; tentatively, D is TRBD1 (5 bases). As DNA, the CDR3 is TGCGCCAGCAGCTTACGGCGCCAGGGAATAAATGAGCAGTTCTTC. This encodes CASSLRRQGINEQFF. Based on the CDR3 plus reference TRBV5-1 and TRBJ2-1, the full variable domain is KAGVTQTPRYLIKTRGQQVTLSCSPISGHRSVSWYQQTPGQGLQFLFEYFSETQRNKGNFPGRFSGRQFSNSRSEMNVSTLELGDSALYLCASSLRRQGINEQFFGPGTRLTVL.